What follows are 26 T cell receptor beta chains derived from one specimen sequenced in a study of cytomegalovirus exposure and HLA in healthy donors. In the PCR, 60 Vbeta and 13 Jbeta primers were used. This table comes from immunoSEQ multiplex PCR, and its TCRdb copy is limited to in-frame clones, with some not included. In the table there are 100,000 to 150,000 clones, over 60% of which are singletons. Sequencing was done on a sample of PBMCs. The source is a human donor in good health.

The table lists this clone with a few counts. Here the CDR3 DNA reads TGTGCCAGCAGCTTCATGTCGGCGGCGGAGCAGTTCTTC. Residues: CASSFMSAAEQFF. The gene calls are TRBV5-6 and TRBJ2-1; D not certain. The CDR3 covers 13 residues. Per germline, CDR1 SGHDT and CDR2 YYEEEE. Trimming shortened V by 2 bases and J by 10 bases, and 13 bases separated the two germline ends.

This clone turned up a few times. This chain connects TRBV4-2 to TRBJ1-3, with D uncertain. V was trimmed by 4 bases and J by 0 bases, leaving 13 bases between them. In germline, CDR1 is LGHNA, CDR2 YNFKEQ. The CDR3 has 16 residues. This CDR3 is CASSLGGLHSGNTIYF. Here the CDR3 DNA reads TGTGCCAGCAGCCTGGGAGGTCTTCACTCTGGAAACACCATATATTTT.

The rearrangement links TRBV5-8 to TRBJ2-7; possible D gene TRBD1, 6 bases. The CDR3 is made up of 14 amino acids. With 4 bases removed from V and 0 bases from J, the gap between germline ends came to 11 bases. The germline CDR1 and CDR2 sequences are SGHTS and YDEGEE. The CDR3 spells CASSPTQGSYEQYF. The CDR3 DNA reads TGTGCCAGCAGCCCAACACAGGGCTCCTACGAGCAGTACTTC. The whole variable domain, filled in from reference TRBV5-8 and TRBJ2-7, reads EAGVTQSPTHLIKTRGQQATLRCSPISGHTSVYWYQQALGLGLQFLLWYDEGEERNRGNFPPRFSGRQFPNYSSELNVNALELEDSALYLCASSPTQGSYEQYFGPGTRLTVT.

This chain uses TRBV7-8 with TRBJ1-5, with D unresolved. The CDR3 is 12 amino acids. Germline loops: CDR1 SGHVS, CDR2 FQNEAQ. V lost 1 base to trimming and J lost 6 bases, with 4 bases between them. In nucleotides, the CDR3 is TGTGCCAGCAGCTTAGGTAGTCAGCCCCAGCATTTT. Translation gives CASSLGSQPQHF.

V and J are TRBV30 and TRBJ2-3; 8 nucleotides match TRBD2. Germline V gene sequence: CDR1 GTSNPN, CDR2 SVGIG (reference sequence). J was trimmed by 6 bases and V by 5 bases; bases with no gene match: 13. There are 15 residues in the CDR3. CDR3 sequence reads: CAWGRGSGRGDTQYF. As DNA, the CDR3 is TGTGCCTGGGGCCGGGGGAGCGGGAGAGGGGATACGCAGTATTTT.

The gene calls are TRBV5-1 and TRBJ1-3; D remains unclear. Per the germline V gene, CDR1 is SGHRS and CDR2 is YFSETQ. Trimming shortened V by 4 bases and J by 0 bases, and 14 bases separated the two germline ends. The CDR3 totals 16 residues. CDR3 DNA: TGCGCCAGCAGCATTTGGGGAGGTAGCTCTGGAAACACCATATATTTT. This codes for CASSIWGGSSGNTIYF.

The chain recombines TRBV4-2 with TRBJ2-1; D is perhaps TRBD2 (6 bases). This CDR3 has 16 residues. Looked up from germline, CDR1 is LGHNA and CDR2 is YNFKEQ. Trimming left V 0 bases short and J 3 bases short, with 12 bases between. The CDR3 nucleotides are TGTGCCAGCAGCCAAGATTGGAGGGGCAACTACAATGAGCAGTTCTTC. Its translation is CASSQDWRGNYNEQFF.

The chain combines TRBV5-4 with TRBJ2-5, with a tentative D call TRBD2 (5 bases). The J call may be incorrect, as the DNA end agrees better with TRBJ2-7. Looked up from germline, CDR1 is SGHNT and CDR2 is YYREEE (reference sequence). The CDR3 is 13 amino acids. The CDR3 bases are TGTGCCAGCCGTGGGAGTATTTCCTACGAGCAGTACTTC. Amino acids: CASRGSISYEQYF.

The table lists this clone with a few counts. This chain joins TRBV4-3 and TRBJ2-7; TRBD1 agrees at 8 bases. The CDR3 runs 16 residues. V dropped 1 base and J dropped 2; count of bases not matched to a gene: 7. Germline CDR1 LGHNA, CDR2 YSLEER. The DNA for the CDR3 is TGCGCCAGCAGCCAAGGCCGGGACAGGTCCACCTACGAGCAGTACTTC. Its translation: CASSQGRDRSTYEQYF.

The chain couples TRBV29-1 to TRBJ1-6; 8 bases map to TRBD1. V was pared by 7 bases and J by 7 bases, with 12 bases of the junction left unmatched. CDR1 and CDR2 from the germline V gene are SQVTM and ANQGSEA. The CDR3 runs to 15 residues. The CDR3 DNA reads as TGCAGCGCTAGGGAGTCCGGACAGGGAAATTCACCCCTCCACTTT. As protein: CSARESGQGNSPLHF.

The V gene is TRBV4-2, the J gene TRBJ2-7; 7 positions match TRBD1. CDR3 size: 15 residues. The J segment lost 2 bases and the V segment lost 1 base, leaving 5 bases of the junction unmatched. Germline assignment: CDR1 LGHNA and CDR2 YNFKEQ. As DNA, the CDR3 is TGTGCCAGCAGCCAAGCGGGACAGCTTACCTACGAGCAGTACTTC. Its protein product is CASSQAGQLTYEQYF.

The chain carries TRBV5-4 and TRBJ2-7, with 8 bases identical to TRBD2. CDR3 length equals 16 residues. V gave up 4 bases and J gave up 3 bases; unmatched junction bases: 12. Germline CDR1 SGHNT, CDR2 YYREEE (reference sequence). Here the CDR3 reads CASSQGGERGSYEQYF. The CDR3 DNA reads TGTGCCAGCAGCCAAGGGGGGGAGCGGGGGAGCTACGAGCAGTACTTC.

This clone showed up just a few times. The chain has TRBV28 and TRBJ1-6; D is undetermined. CDR1 is MDHEN, CDR2 SYDVKM, per germline. V was shortened by 4 bases and J by 7 bases, with 14 bases between the two germline ends. The CDR3 consists of 15 residues. The CDR3 here is CASSSPRGANSPLHF. The CDR3, as DNA: TGTGCCAGCAGTTCCCCCCGCGGAGCCAATTCACCCCTCCACTTT. The entire variable domain, with the rest obtained from reference TRBV28 and TRBJ1-6, is as follows: DVKVTQSSRYLVKRTGEKVFLECVQDMDHENMFWYRQDPGLGLRLIYFSYDVKMKEKGDIPEGYSVSREKKERFSLILESASTNQTSMYLCASSSPRGANSPLHFGNGTRLTVT.

V is TRBV27 and J is TRBJ1-6, with D possibly TRBD1 on 5 matching bases. V lost 3 bases and J 12 bases, leaving 9 bases between the germline ends. The CDR3 spans 12 residues. Germline CDR1 and CDR2: MNHEY and SMNVEV (reference sequence). CDR3: CASSLWGLPLHF. The DNA for the CDR3 is TGTGCCAGCAGTTTGTGGGGACTACCCCTCCACTTT.

This chain connects TRBV4-2 to TRBJ1-2; the match to TRBD1 covers 9 bases. The CDR3 consists of 15 residues. CDR1 LGHNA and CDR2 YNFKEQ come from the germline V gene. V lost 0 bases to trimming and J lost 5 bases; unmatched junction nucleotides: 4. The CDR3 region is CASSQEQGAKYGYTF. CDR3 bases: TGTGCCAGCAGCCAAGAACAGGGGGCGAAGTATGGCTACACCTTC.

The J gene is TRBJ2-7, the V gene TRBV10-3; D is possibly TRBD2 (6 bases). From germline, CDR1 is ENHRY and CDR2 SYGVKD. V gave up 3 bases and J gave up 4 bases, with 13 bases separating them. The CDR3 loop spans 14 amino acids. This CDR3 reads CAISDFGTQYEQYF. The CDR3 coding sequence is TGTGCCATCAGTGATTTCGGGACTCAGTACGAGCAGTACTTC.

Here the CDR3 reads CAISESAGSGNQPQHF. CDR3 sequence (DNA): TGTGCCATCAGTGAGTCGGCAGGGTCCGGCAATCAGCCCCAGCATTTT. The chain uses TRBV10-3 and TRBJ1-5; D is possibly TRBD1 (5 bases). Trimming left V 0 bases short and J 2 bases short, with 11 bases between. CDR1 ENHRY and CDR2 SYGVKD come from the germline V gene. The CDR3 covers 16 residues.

V gene TRBV18 combines with J gene TRBJ2-2; D gene unclear. The CDR3 extends over 15 amino acids. The germline V and J ends were trimmed by 0 bases and 7 bases, with 12 bases remaining between them. CDR1 is KGHSH and CDR2 is LQKENI in the germline V gene. CDR3 in amino acids: CASSPPLLRNGELFF. Written as DNA, the CDR3 is TGTGCCAGCTCACCACCTCTACTAAGGAACGGGGAGCTGTTTTTT.

The V call is TRBV9, the J call TRBJ2-1, with TRBD2 matching 12 bases. Germline assignment: CDR1 SGDLS and CDR2 YYNGEE. The CDR3 is made up of 18 amino acids. The ends lost 0 bases at V and 7 bases at J; junction bases unmatched: 11. In DNA form, the CDR3 reads TGTGCCAGCAGCGTAGGGCCTAGCGGGAGGGCCAGGAGGAATGAGCAGTTCTTC. This encodes CASSVGPSGRARRNEQFF.

This clone was seen a few times. The chain recombines TRBV15 with TRBJ1-2, with D possibly being TRBD1 (6 bases). The CDR3 consists of 14 residues. The V gene lost 4 bases and the J gene lost 6 bases, with 15 bases spanning the gap. Germline CDR1 and CDR2: LNHNV and YYDKDF (reference sequence). This CDR3 reads CATSNAGTNHGYTF. CDR3 DNA: TGTGCCACCAGCAACGCTGGGACAAACCATGGCTACACCTTC. Supplemented by reference TRBV15 and TRBJ1-2, the full variable domain reads DAMVIQNPRYQVTQFGKPVTLSCSQTLNHNVMYWYQQKSSQAPKLLFHYYDKDFNNEADTPDNFQSRRPNTSFCFLDIRSPGLGDTAMYLCATSNAGTNHGYTFGSGTRLTVV.

The V and J genes are TRBV6-6 and TRBJ2-5; D is possibly TRBD2 (7 bases). There are 15 residues in the CDR3. Germline CDR1 MNHNY, CDR2 SVGAGI (reference sequence). V was clipped by 2 bases and J by 7 bases, with 17 bases between them. CDR3 loop: CASSYGRGAVGTQYF. In DNA form, the CDR3 reads TGTGCCAGCAGTTACGGGAGGGGGGCCGTCGGGACCCAGTACTTC.

The chain has TRBV4-1 and TRBJ2-7; tentatively, D is TRBD1 (5 bases). CDR1 is MGHRA, CDR2 YSYEKL, per germline. The length of the CDR3 is 13 residues. With 1 base removed from V and 4 bases from J, the gap between germline ends came to 8 bases. In nucleotides, the CDR3 is TGCGCCAGCAGCCAAGCCGACAGTTACGAGCAGTACTTC. Encoded protein: CASSQADSYEQYF.

The chain couples TRBV2 to TRBJ2-5, with TRBD2 matching 12 bases. Germline CDR1 reads SNHLY; CDR2 reads FYNNEI. J lost 2 bases, V lost 8 bases, and 12 bases had no gene match. This CDR3 is 17 amino acids long. CDR3 sequence (DNA): TGTGCCAGCCGACCTAGCGGGGGGGATGGATGGCAAGAGACCCAGTACTTC. Its translation is CASRPSGGDGWQETQYF.

This clone was picked up one time. This chain joins TRBV6-1 and TRBJ1-2, with D possibly matching TRBD1 (5 bases). The V end was cut by 6 bases, the J end by 2 bases, with 13 bases between. CDR1 and CDR2 (germline): MNHNS, SASEGT. The CDR3 consists of 14 residues. The CDR3 sequence: CASRYPGLNYGYTF. CDR3 bases: TGTGCCAGCAGGTACCCAGGGTTAAACTATGGCTACACCTTC.

This clone was detected only once. This sequence joins TRBV28 and TRBJ2-3; D is uncertain. The CDR3 extends over 13 amino acids. Deletions cut 8 bases from V and 0 bases from J, with 9 bases between. The germline CDR1 and CDR2 sequences are MDHEN and SYDVKM. In DNA, the CDR3 is TGTGCCAGCCAGAATCCTAGCACAGATACGCAGTATTTT. Encoded protein: CASQNPSTDTQYF.

The chain recombines TRBV4-2 with TRBJ2-7; 11 positions agree with TRBD2. CDR1 and CDR2 (germline): LGHNA, YNFKEQ. This CDR3 region has 16 residues. V shed 3 bases, J shed 7 bases, and the junction held 11 bases outside the gene matches. The CDR3 region is CASSQVTSGGPGEQYF. CDR3 bases: TGTGCCAGCAGCCAGGTTACTAGCGGGGGCCCGGGGGAGCAGTACTTC.